This TCR beta chain was identified during a study of T cell repertoires in cytomegalovirus infection. Overall study context: In public TCR beta signatures, there were indications of both CMV infection and matching HLA type. Study results and limitations: CMV-specific HLA-C-restricted TCR beta clonotypes dominated the ex vivo response. Individuals carrying CMV plus the relevant HLA were identified by cumulative frequency of public TCR beta families.

CDR1 is SGHVS and CDR2 is FQNEAQ in the germline V gene. V lost 1 base and J 0 bases, leaving 9 bases between the germline ends. The length of the CDR3 is 16 residues. About this clonotype itself: Its antigen is as yet unknown.

Using its own MiXCR run on the reads, TCRdb lists one record per CDR3 protein. The sample lists more than 110,000 distinct CDR3 sequences, more than 25% occurring once. J is TRBJ2-2 and V is TRBV7-8, with D perhaps TRBD2 (6 bases). This sequence was found in a human donor in good health (CMV status not recorded). Some clones in this sample may be carry-over from other donors' samples. The material was CD8+ T cells from cultured PBMCs, obtained from culture after CMV antigen stimulation. The CDR3 region is CASSLDAGTNTGELFF. Written as DNA, the CDR3 is TGTGCCAGCAGCTTAGACGCGGGGACGAACACCGGGGAGCTGTTTTTT. The full variable domain, with the rest looked up from reference TRBV7-8 and TRBJ2-2, is GAGVSQSPRYKVAKRGQDVALRCDPISGHVSLFWYQQALGQGPEFLTYFQNEAQLDKSGLPSDRFFAERPEGSVSTLKIQRTQQEDSAVYLCASSLDAGTNTGELFFGEGSRLTVL.